This entry features one T cell receptor (beta chain) sequence. The antigen is not known. The germline V gene has CDR1 SGHAT and CDR2 FQNNGV. This CDR3 contains 15 residues. V was pared by 8 bases and J by 7 bases, with 21 bases between. These data belong to a study of Ad26.COV2.S vaccination and SARS-CoV-2 variants. Overall study results and limits: Reports say spike-specific CD8+ and CD4+ T cell responses covered substantial breadth after vaccination. Estimates derived from TCR breadth and depth analyses may have underestimated total T cell responses.

Here immunoSEQ multiplex PCR was the method, and the copy in TCRdb shows in-frame clones only, minus some. The sample includes about 350,000 clones, about 91% of them seen just once. This clonotype was obtained from a human donor who had recovered from COVID-19. The chain joins TRBV11-2 to TRBJ2-1; D may be TRBD1 (6 bases). Sequenced material: peripheral blood, taken after recovery from COVID-19. The CDR3 reads CASLATQGISNEQFF. The CDR3 DNA follows: TGTGCCAGCCTAGCAACCCAGGGGATATCAAATGAGCAGTTCTTC.